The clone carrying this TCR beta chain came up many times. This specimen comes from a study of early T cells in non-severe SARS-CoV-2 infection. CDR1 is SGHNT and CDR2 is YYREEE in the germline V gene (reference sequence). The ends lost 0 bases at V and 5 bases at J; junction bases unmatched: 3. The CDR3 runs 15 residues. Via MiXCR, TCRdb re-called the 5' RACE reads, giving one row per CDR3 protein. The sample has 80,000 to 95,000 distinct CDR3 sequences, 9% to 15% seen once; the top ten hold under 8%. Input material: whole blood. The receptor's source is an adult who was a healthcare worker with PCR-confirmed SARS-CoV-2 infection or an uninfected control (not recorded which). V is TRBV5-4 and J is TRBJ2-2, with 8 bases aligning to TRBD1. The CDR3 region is CASSLGWTGTGELFF. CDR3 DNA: TGTGCCAGCAGCTTGGGGTGGACAGGGACCGGGGAGCTGTTTTTT.